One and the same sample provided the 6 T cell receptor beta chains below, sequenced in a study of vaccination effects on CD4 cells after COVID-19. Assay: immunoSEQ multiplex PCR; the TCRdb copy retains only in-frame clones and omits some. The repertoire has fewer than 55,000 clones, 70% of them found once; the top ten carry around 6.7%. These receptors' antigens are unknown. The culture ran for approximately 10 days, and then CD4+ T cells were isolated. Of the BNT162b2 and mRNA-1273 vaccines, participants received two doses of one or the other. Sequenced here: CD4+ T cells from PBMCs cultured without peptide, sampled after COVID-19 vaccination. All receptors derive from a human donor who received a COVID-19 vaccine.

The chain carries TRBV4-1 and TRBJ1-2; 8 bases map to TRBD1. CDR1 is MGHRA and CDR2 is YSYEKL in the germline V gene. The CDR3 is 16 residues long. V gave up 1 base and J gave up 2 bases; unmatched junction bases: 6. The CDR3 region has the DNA TGCGCCAGCAGCCAAGTTCCGACAGGGGCGAACTATGGCTACACCTTC. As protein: CASSQVPTGANYGYTF.

CDR3 DNA: TGCGCCAGCAGCTTGGCAAAAGGGGCCGGGGGCTACACCTTC. Amino acids: CASSLAKGAGGYTF. This chain uses TRBV5-1 with TRBJ1-2; possible D gene TRBD1, 5 bases. Germline V lookup: CDR1 SGHRS, CDR2 YFSETQ. V was clipped by 0 bases and J by 8 bases, with 14 bases between them. The CDR3 covers 14 residues.

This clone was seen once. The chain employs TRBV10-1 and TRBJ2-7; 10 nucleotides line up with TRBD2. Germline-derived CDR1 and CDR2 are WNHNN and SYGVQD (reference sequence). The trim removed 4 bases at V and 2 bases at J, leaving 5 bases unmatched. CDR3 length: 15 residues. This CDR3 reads CASSASGSGTYEQYF. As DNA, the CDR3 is TGCGCCAGCAGTGCTAGCGGGAGTGGTACCTACGAGCAGTACTTC.

CDR3 residues: CASSLAGIGVAATEAFF. Here the CDR3 DNA reads TGTGCCAGCAGCTTAGCCGGGATCGGGGTGGCCGCCACTGAAGCTTTCTTT. The chain combines TRBV7-8 with TRBJ1-1; D gene ambiguous. Trimming pared 0 bases from V and 4 bases from J, leaving 18 bases between. Germline lookup yields CDR1 SGHVS and CDR2 FQNEAQ. This CDR3 has 17 amino acids.

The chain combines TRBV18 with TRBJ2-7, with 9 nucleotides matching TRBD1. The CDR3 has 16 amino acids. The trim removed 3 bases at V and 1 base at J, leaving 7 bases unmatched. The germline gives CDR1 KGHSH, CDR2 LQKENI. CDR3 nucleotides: TGTGCCAGCTCACCGCCGGGACAGGGATCTTCCTACGAGCAGTACTTC. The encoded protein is CASSPPGQGSSYEQYF.

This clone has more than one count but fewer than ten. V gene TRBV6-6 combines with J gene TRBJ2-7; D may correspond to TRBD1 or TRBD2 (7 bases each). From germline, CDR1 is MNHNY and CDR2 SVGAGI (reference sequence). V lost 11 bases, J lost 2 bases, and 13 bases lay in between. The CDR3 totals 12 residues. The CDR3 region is CAARGTTYEQYF. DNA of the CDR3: TGTGCCGCCAGGGGGACTACCTACGAGCAGTACTTC.